This T cell receptor beta chain originates from a study of metastatic and nonmetastatic thyroid tumors (TCRdb year 2020). The study in broad terms: Repertoires from peripheral blood and from tumor or nodule tissue samples of malignant and benign thyroid patients were compared.

What the study reported, not specific to this receptor: TCR beta diversity was reported as significantly higher in malignant tumors than in benign nodules, in both blood and tumor samples.

Comment on this clone: The specificity of this receptor is unknown. A much larger clone lies a single base off, so this may be a read error.

The protocol used for the library was PCR. The listed sequencing device is Illumina HiSeq 4000. High-throughput sequencing was used to profile the CDR3 region of the TCR beta-chain in every patient. The source study handled its data this way. Drawing on CDR3 differences between clinicopathological groups, the researchers built a classifier meant to tell apart patients with distant-metastatic papillary thyroid cancer. The Shannon index was used to measure repertoire diversity, and the Morisita-Horn index was used to measure how similar tumor and blood repertoires were. TCRdb reprocessing: public reads trimmed at Q25 with fastp, clones called with MiXCR, in-frame beta chains kept. In this record, the V and J calls reflect TCRdb's handling and not the investigators' own analysis. Recorded for this sample are 9,500 to 15,000 clones; 31% of them occurred a single time. The ten largest clonotypes hold 9.5% to 15% of the sample.

None of the patients had been given any treatment before thyroid surgery. Patient clinical samples collected from about 2012 to 2019 were retrospectively analysed using T-cell receptor beta sequencing. This receptor was identified in a female donor with papillary thyroid cancer or a benign thyroid nodule (not recorded which). Some clones in this sample may be carry-over from other donors' samples. The sequenced sample was tumor tissue.

CDR3 protein: CASSIRYRVPTDTQYF. The base sequence is TGTGCCAGCAGCATCCGGTACAGGGTACCCACAGATACGCAGTATTTT. Here the chain combines TRBV5-6 and TRBJ2-3; perhaps TRBD1 is the D gene, with 6 bases matching. The trim is 4 bases for V and 2 bases for J, with a gap of 17 bases between the germline ends. From its cysteine to its phenylalanine, the CDR3 spans 16 amino acids. Left in the record is the CDR3 DNA by itself, 48 bases read in frame from the first base. Sequences SGHDT (CDR1) and YYEEEE (CDR2) are obtained from the germline V gene.